This T cell receptor (beta chain) is drawn from a study of blood T cell repertoires in COVID-19. Study summary: COVID-19 samples, acute and convalescent, were from the United States, Italy and Spain. The analysed material was cDNA or gDNA that came from T cells, B-cell-depleted T cells, or PBMCs.

The CDR3 contains 13 residues. V was trimmed by 7 bases and J by 2 bases, leaving 12 bases between them. Germline V gene data show CDR1 as SQVTM and CDR2 as ANQGSEA. In the study's own analysis: From reference gene primer amplification, estimates of nucleated cell counts were derived. Sequencing was performed with immunoSEQ multiplex PCR; in TCRdb, only in-frame clones are kept and a portion is missing. V and J calls and clone size are as listed in that table; D and trimming were resolved from the DNA. The repertoire has some 250,000 clones, around 87% of them found once; the top ten carry more than 2.5%.

Sequencing was performed on peripheral blood. The chain joins TRBV29-1 to TRBJ2-1, with D perhaps matching TRBD2 (6 bases). The source is a woman in her twenties or thirties who had recovered from COVID-19. The chain's CDR3 is CSASGETYNEQFF. The CDR3 DNA reads as TGCAGCGCCTCGGGGGAAACCTACAATGAGCAGTTCTTC.